The 15 T cell receptor beta chains presented below share a single source sample, sequenced in a study of cytotoxic CD8 clonotypes in ibrutinib-treated CLL. Method: immunoSEQ multiplex PCR; TCRdb's copy keeps in-frame clones and lacks some. The sample yields 20,000 to 30,000 clones, nearly 70% seen once. Sequenced material: PBMCs, taken at disease progression, from a patient treated with ibrutinib. The receptors originated from a human donor with chronic lymphocytic leukemia.

The gene calls are TRBV9 and TRBJ1-1, with TRBD1 as a possible D gene (5 bases). CDR1 and CDR2 (germline): SGDLS, YYNGEE. Trimming pared 3 bases from V and 2 bases from J, leaving 11 bases between. The CDR3 is 14 residues long. The CDR3 coding sequence is TGTGCCAGCAGCGACGTGGGGGGTAACACTGAAGCTTTCTTT. The encoded protein is CASSDVGGNTEAFF.

This chain uses TRBV7-2 with TRBJ2-7; D may be TRBD2 (7 bases). Germline-derived CDR1 and CDR2 are SGHTA and FQGNSA. This CDR3 region has 14 residues. V gave up 4 bases and J gave up 2 bases, with 12 bases separating them. CDR3 nucleotides: TGTGCCAGCAGCTCCGGGGGGCTTCCCTACGAGCAGTACTTC. Amino acids: CASSSGGLPYEQYF.

The chain combines TRBV6-1 with TRBJ1-6; 7 bases match TRBD1. CDR1 MNHNS and CDR2 SASEGT come from the germline V gene. Trimming at V came to 1 base and at J to 11 bases, leaving 14 bases not matched to a gene. CDR3 length: 17 amino acids. The CDR3 loop is CASSEGWGQSAGTPLHF. For the CDR3, the DNA is TGTGCCAGCAGTGAAGGCTGGGGACAGTCCGCTGGGACACCCCTCCACTTT.

This clone was seen a few times. The chain couples TRBV27 to TRBJ1-3, with a possible D match to TRBD1 (6 bases). V was cut by 5 bases and J by 0 bases, with 11 bases left in between. The length of the CDR3 is 15 residues. CDR1 is MNHEY and CDR2 is SMNVEV in the germline V gene (reference sequence). Here the CDR3 DNA reads TGTGCCAGCAGTCCGGACAGCACCTCTGGAAACACCATATATTTT. Encoded protein: CASSPDSTSGNTIYF.

The chain couples TRBV4-1 to TRBJ2-5, with D perhaps matching TRBD1 or TRBD2 (5 bases each). Germline values: CDR1 MGHRA, CDR2 YSYEKL. This CDR3 contains 14 residues. With 1 base removed from V and 5 bases from J, the gap between germline ends came to 11 bases. For the CDR3, the DNA is TGCGCCAGCAGCCAAGGCCAGTGGGGGGAGACCCAGTACTTC. It is translated as CASSQGQWGETQYF.

A word on this clone: A read error is likely, as this CDR3 ends without the conserved phenylalanine or tryptophan. This chain joins TRBV18 and TRBJ1-5; D not resolved. V lost 3 bases and J 0 bases, leaving 9 bases between the germline ends. The CDR3 loop spans 15 amino acids. Germline CDR1 reads KGHSH; CDR2 reads LQKENI. CDR3 residues: CASSPDPNSNQPQHL. DNA of the CDR3: TGTGCCAGCTCACCGGACCCGAATAGCAATCAGCCCCAGCATCTT.

The chain combines TRBV4-3 with TRBJ1-3; the D gene is possibly TRBD1 (5 bases). This CDR3 is 15 amino acids long. Germline loops: CDR1 LGHNA, CDR2 YSLEER. V shed 0 bases and J shed 0 bases, with 6 bases lying between them. CDR3: CASSQDRASGNTIYF. Here the CDR3 DNA reads TGCGCCAGCAGCCAAGACAGGGCCTCTGGAAACACCATATATTTT.

This clone has a handful of counts. This sequence joins TRBV19 and TRBJ2-7, with D possibly TRBD1 on 5 matching bases. The CDR3 is made up of 14 amino acids. Per the germline V gene, CDR1 is LNHDA and CDR2 is SQIVND (reference sequence). Trimming stripped 4 bases from V and 0 bases from J, with 10 bases between. CDR3 coding DNA: TGTGCCAGTAGTACGGCGGACAACTCCTACGAGCAGTACTTC. It specifies CASSTADNSYEQYF.

This chain links TRBV5-8 with TRBJ1-4, with D maybe TRBD1 (5 bases). Trimming pared 4 bases from V and 8 bases from J, leaving 15 bases between. Germline CDR1 is SGHTS and CDR2 is YDEGEE. CDR3 length: 14 amino acids. The CDR3: CASSPNWGKEKLFF. The CDR3 DNA is TGTGCCAGCAGCCCGAACTGGGGGAAAGAAAAACTGTTTTTT.

The CDR3 region has the DNA TGTGCCAGTAGAAGGTCCGATTACAATGAGCAGTTCTTC. Protein: CASRRSDYNEQFF. This rearrangement joins TRBV19 to TRBJ2-1; D not certain. The length of the CDR3 is 13 residues. The V end was cut by 6 bases, the J end by 4 bases, with 10 bases between. Germline CDR1 LNHDA, CDR2 SQIVND (reference sequence).

V and J are TRBV5-4 and TRBJ1-1; D is possibly TRBD1 (5 bases). This CDR3 region has 16 residues. Germline V gene sequence: CDR1 SGHNT, CDR2 YYREEE (reference sequence). Trimming stripped 1 base from V and 3 bases from J, with 16 bases between. CDR3 sequence (DNA): TGTGCCAGCAGCTTGCCGCCGGGCAGGGCTGACACTGAAGCTTTCTTT. This codes for CASSLPPGRADTEAFF. The full variable domain, with the rest looked up from reference TRBV5-4 and TRBJ1-1, is ETGVTQSPTHLIKTRGQQVTLRCSSQSGHNTVSWYQQALGQGPQFIFQYYREEENGRGNFPPRFSGLQFPNYSSELNVNALELDDSALYLCASSLPPGRADTEAFFGQGTRLTVV.

This CDR3 is CASSYAGNEQYF. The CDR3 DNA sequence: TGTGCCAGCAGTTACGCTGGAAACGAGCAGTACTTC. The chain links TRBV6-6 to TRBJ2-7, with D unresolved. The germline V gene encodes CDR1 MNHNY and CDR2 SVGAGI (reference sequence). V was trimmed by 2 bases and J by 5 bases, leaving 7 bases between them. The CDR3 is 12 residues long.

Only a few counts were recorded for this clone. The chain is built from TRBV9 and TRBJ2-5; D not certain. This CDR3 spans 15 amino acids. Trimming cost V 0 bases and J 2 bases, with 11 bases left between them. Germline assignment: CDR1 SGDLS and CDR2 YYNGEE. The CDR3 region has the DNA TGTGCCAGCAGCGTAGTAGAAAAGGGTCAAGAGACCCAGTACTTC. Translating it yields CASSVVEKGQETQYF.

The chain employs TRBV4-3 and TRBJ2-2; D perhaps matches TRBD2 (6 bases). CDR1 LGHNA and CDR2 YSLEER come from the germline V gene. CDR3 length equals 17 residues. V lost 0 bases and J lost 3, with 14 bases in between. DNA for the CDR3: TGCGCCAGCAGCCAAGACAGGGTAGGGAGGTACACCGGGGAGCTGTTTTTT. Translated: CASSQDRVGRYTGELFF.

This clone was seen a handful of times. The chain joins TRBV14 to TRBJ1-2; D ambiguous. V lost 3 bases and J lost 8, with 10 bases in between. CDR1 and CDR2 (germline): SGHDN, FVKESK. The CDR3 totals 12 residues. Written as DNA, the CDR3 is TGTGCCAGCAGCCACGACGGCTGGGGCTACACCTTC. Translating gives CASSHDGWGYTF.